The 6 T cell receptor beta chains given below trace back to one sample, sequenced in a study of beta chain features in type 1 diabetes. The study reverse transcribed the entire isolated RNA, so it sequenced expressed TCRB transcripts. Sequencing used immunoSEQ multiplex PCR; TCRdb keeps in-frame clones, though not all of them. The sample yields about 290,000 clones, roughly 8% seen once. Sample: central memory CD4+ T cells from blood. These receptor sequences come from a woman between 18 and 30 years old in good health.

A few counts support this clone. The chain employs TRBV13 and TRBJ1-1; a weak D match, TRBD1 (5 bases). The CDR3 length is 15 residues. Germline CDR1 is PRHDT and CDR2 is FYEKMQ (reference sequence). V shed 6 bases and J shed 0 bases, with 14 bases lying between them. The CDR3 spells CASSLYGTVNTEAFF. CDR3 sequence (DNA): TGTGCCAGCAGTTTATACGGGACCGTGAACACTGAAGCTTTCTTT.

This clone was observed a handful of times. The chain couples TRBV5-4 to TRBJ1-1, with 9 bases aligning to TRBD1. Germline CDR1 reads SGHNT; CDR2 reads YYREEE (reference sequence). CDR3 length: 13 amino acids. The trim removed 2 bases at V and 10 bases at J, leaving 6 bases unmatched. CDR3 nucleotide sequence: TGTGCCAGCAGCTTTGGTCAGGGACAGGGAGCTTTCTTT. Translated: CASSFGQGQGAFF.

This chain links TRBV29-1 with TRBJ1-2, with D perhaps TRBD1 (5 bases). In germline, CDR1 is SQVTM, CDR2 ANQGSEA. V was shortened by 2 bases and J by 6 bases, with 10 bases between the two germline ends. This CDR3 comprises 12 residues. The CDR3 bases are TGCAGCGTTGAAAGGACACCTAATGGCTACACCTTC. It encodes CSVERTPNGYTF.

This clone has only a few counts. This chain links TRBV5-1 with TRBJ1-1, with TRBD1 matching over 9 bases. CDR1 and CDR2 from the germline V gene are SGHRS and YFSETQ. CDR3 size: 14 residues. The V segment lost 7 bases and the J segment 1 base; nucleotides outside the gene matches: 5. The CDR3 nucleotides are TGCGCCAGCCAACAGGGGGCAAGGAACACTGAAGCTTTCTTT. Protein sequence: CASQQGARNTEAFF.

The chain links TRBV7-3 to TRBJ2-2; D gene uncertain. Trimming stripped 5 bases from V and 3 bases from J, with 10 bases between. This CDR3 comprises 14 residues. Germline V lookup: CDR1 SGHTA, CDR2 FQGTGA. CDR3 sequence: CASSSSVHTGELFF. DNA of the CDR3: TGTGCCAGCAGCAGTAGTGTTCACACCGGGGAGCTGTTTTTT.

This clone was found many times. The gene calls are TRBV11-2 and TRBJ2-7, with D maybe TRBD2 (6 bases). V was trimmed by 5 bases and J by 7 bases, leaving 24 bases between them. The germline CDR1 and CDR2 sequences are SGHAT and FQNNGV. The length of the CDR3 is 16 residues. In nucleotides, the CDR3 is TGTGCCAGCAGCCCCTCAGGGACTCTAGGAGCTCTAGAGCAGTACGTC. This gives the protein CASSPSGTLGALEQYV.